This TCR beta chain stems from a study of cytotoxic CD8 clonotypes in ibrutinib-treated CLL. Produced via immunoSEQ multiplex PCR; TCRdb's table is partial and in-frame only. This table has approximately 60,000 clones, 56% appearing once. This CDR3 spans 13 amino acids. CDR1 is MGHDK and CDR2 is SYGVNS in the germline V gene. Trimming removed 4 bases at V and 1 base at J, with 7 bases between. This sequence originates from a human donor with chronic lymphocytic leukemia. This sequence joins TRBV25-1 and TRBJ1-1, with D unclear. Sequenced material: PBMCs, taken after 24 months of ibrutinib treatment. The CDR3 is CASSGDWNTEAFF. The CDR3 DNA reads TGTGCCAGCAGTGGAGACTGGAACACTGAAGCTTTCTTT.